This is a list of T cell receptor beta chains from one sample in a study of blood T cell repertoires in COVID-19. Only in-frame clones appear in the TCRdb table, and some are missing; sequencing was by immunoSEQ multiplex PCR. The sample comprises around 300,000 clones, approximately 88% of which are singletons, and 0.9% to 1% rests with the top ten. Sequencing input: peripheral blood. The receptor set was obtained from a woman in her forties who had recovered from COVID-19. The conserved cysteine and the conserved F or W are not part of the CDR3 here.

V gene	J gene	CDR3 protein
TRBV19	TRBJ2-3	ASSTGRGVFGTDTQY
TRBV11-3	TRBJ2-7	ASGSGPDYEQY
TRBV9	TRBJ1-6	ASSAEGPNPNSPLH
TRBV6-9	TRBJ2-7	ASSYKGTSGSNYEQY
TRBV5-1	TRBJ2-3	ASSWGTSGSGDTQY
TRBV30	TRBJ1-2	AWSVRGGGVYGYT
TRBV14	TRBJ1-2	ASSQRSGTGEGYT
TRBV30	TRBJ1-1	AWSGITVMNTEAF
TRBV7-9	TRBJ2-7	ASSFPLAVSHEQY
TRBV12-3/TRBV12-4	TRBJ1-1	ASSPLGGEAF
TRBV9	TRBJ1-2	ASRQSGAYGYT
TRBV4-1	TRBJ1-5	ASSPTGDQPQH
TRBV19	TRBJ2-3	ASNDKGGSQY
TRBV5-4	TRBJ2-1	ASSFSISSYNEQF
TRBV6-5	TRBJ2-7	ASSRADGVYEQY
TRBV19	TRBJ1-2	ASKAGEVSHYGYT
TRBV29-1	TRBJ1-2	SVETSTGYGGYT
TRBV5-5	TRBJ2-7	ASTRPGATYEQY
TRBV6-1	TRBJ2-3	ASSEWAGGTDTQY
TRBV2	TRBJ1-4	ASSEAQQGTGEKLF
TRBV2	TRBJ2-1	ASSGNSAGFDEQF
TRBV19	TRBJ2-1	ASKVALAPYNEQF
TRBV28	TRBJ1-5	ASSLGWQPQH
TRBV28	TRBJ2-5	ASSLDGGQGQETQY
TRBV6-9	TRBJ2-7	ASSYPASGRPLSYEQY
TRBV3-1/TRBV3-2	TRBJ2-7	ASSQVWDSTYEQY
TRBV5-1	TRBJ1-4	ASRTQPTNEKLF
TRBV7-9	TRBJ2-5	ASSFPGVAEETQY
TRBV19	TRBJ2-7	ASSTRGEQY
TRBV13	TRBJ2-1	ASSSPGQGLNEQF
TRBV28	TRBJ2-1	ALAGGTGGREQF
TRBV13	TRBJ1-2	ASSLGPDRGYGYT
TRBV3-1/TRBV3-2	TRBJ2-3	ASSRHGTSGGTQY
TRBV3-1/TRBV3-2	TRBJ1-2	ASSNSEQGLGIYGYT
TRBV7-3	TRBJ1-1	ASSPGVGYGEAF
TRBV7-2	TRBJ2-7	ASSLGVGTVEYEQY
TRBV7-2	TRBJ1-4	ASSFGVNEKLF
TRBV7-3	TRBJ2-5	ASSSTSGRSGETQY
TRBV16	TRBJ1-5	ASSLRQGGSNQPQH
TRBV7-3	TRBJ2-3	ASSNKGQGADTDTQY
TRBV25-1	TRBJ1-5	ASSGGGTGAGNQPQH